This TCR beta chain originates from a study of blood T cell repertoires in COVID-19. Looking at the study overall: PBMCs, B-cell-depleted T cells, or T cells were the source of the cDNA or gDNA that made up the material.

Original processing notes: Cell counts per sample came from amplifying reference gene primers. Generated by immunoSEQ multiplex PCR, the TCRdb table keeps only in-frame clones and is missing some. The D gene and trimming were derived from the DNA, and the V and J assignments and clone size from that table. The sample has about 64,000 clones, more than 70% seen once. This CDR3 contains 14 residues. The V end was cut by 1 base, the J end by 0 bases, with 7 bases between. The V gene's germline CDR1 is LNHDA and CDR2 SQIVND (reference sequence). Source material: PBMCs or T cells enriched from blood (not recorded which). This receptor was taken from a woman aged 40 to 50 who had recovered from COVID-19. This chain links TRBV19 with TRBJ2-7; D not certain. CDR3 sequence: CASSIGEYSYEQYF. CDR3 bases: TGTGCCAGTAGTATAGGAGAGTACTCCTACGAGCAGTACTTC. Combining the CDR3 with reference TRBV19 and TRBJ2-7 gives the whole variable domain DGGITQSPKYLFRKEGQNVTLSCEQNLNHDAMYWYRQDPGQGLRLIYYSQIVNDFQKGDIAEGYSVSREKKESFPLTVTSAQKNPTAFYLCASSIGEYSYEQYFGPGTRLTVT.